One sample yielded the 31 T cell receptor beta chains listed below, sequenced in a study of blood T cell repertoires in COVID-19. Using immunoSEQ multiplex PCR, the repertoire was profiled, and TCRdb retains in-frame clones only, with some absent. The sample has a few hundred thousand clones, roughly 87% seen once. Sequencing was done on a sample of peripheral blood. These receptors were collected from a man younger than 30 with active or convalescent COVID-19.

The rearrangement links TRBV9 to TRBJ2-1; D might be TRBD2 (6 bases). The CDR3 totals 14 residues. V gave up 0 bases and J gave up 8 bases, with 12 bases separating them. Germline V gene sequence: CDR1 SGDLS, CDR2 YYNGEE. CDR3 nucleotide sequence: TGTGCCAGCAGCGTAGCCGGGGGTTGGTATGAGCAGTTCTTC. Its protein product is CASSVAGGWYEQFF.

V and J are TRBV6-5 and TRBJ1-6; D ambiguous. The CDR3 extends over 15 amino acids. V dropped 6 bases and J dropped 0 bases, with 9 bases sitting between them. Germline CDR1 and CDR2: MNHEY and SVGAGI. This CDR3 is CASSHGSSYNSPLHF. CDR3 nucleotide sequence: TGTGCCAGCAGCCACGGGAGCTCCTATAATTCACCCCTCCACTTT.

The V call is TRBV6-6, the J call TRBJ2-7, with a weak D call TRBD1 (5 bases). V lost 0 bases and J 3 bases, leaving 12 bases between the germline ends. This CDR3 has 15 residues. Germline CDR1 and CDR2: MNHNY and SVGAGI (reference sequence). The CDR3 loop is CASSYSTDRGYEQYF. CDR3 DNA sequence: TGTGCCAGCAGTTACTCGACAGATAGAGGCTACGAGCAGTACTTC.

The rearrangement uses TRBV4-2 and TRBJ2-5; the match to TRBD2 covers 13 bases. The CDR3 is 17 amino acids. J was trimmed by 5 bases and V by 1 base; bases with no gene match: 7. Germline V CDR1 and CDR2: LGHNA, YNFKEQ. Here the CDR3 reads CASSQGLAGGLGETQYF. CDR3 nucleotides: TGTGCCAGCAGCCAAGGACTAGCGGGAGGTCTTGGGGAGACCCAGTACTTC.

The chain uses TRBV2 and TRBJ1-1, with D maybe TRBD1 (5 bases). Trimming removed 10 bases from V and 6 bases from J, with 15 bases in between. The CDR3 length is 12 residues. Per germline, CDR1 SNHLY and CDR2 FYNNEI. This CDR3 is CATGFQGPEAFF. Here the CDR3 DNA reads TGTGCCACAGGATTTCAGGGCCCTGAAGCTTTCTTT.

The V gene is TRBV5-1, the J gene TRBJ1-1; tentative D call: TRBD1 (5 bases). Germline V gene data show CDR1 as SGHRS and CDR2 as YFSETQ. V lost 6 bases to trimming and J lost 0 bases, with 12 bases between them. This CDR3 contains 14 residues. Here the CDR3 reads CASTLGLLNTEAFF. DNA of the CDR3: TGCGCCAGCACCCTGGGACTTTTGAACACTGAAGCTTTCTTT.

The rearrangement uses TRBV12-3 or TRBV12-4 and TRBJ2-3; D remains unclear. The CDR3 is 11 residues long. Deletions cut 6 bases from V and 5 bases from J, with 6 bases between. CDR3 residues: CASRLGDTQYF. In nucleotides, the CDR3 is TGTGCCAGCAGGCTAGGAGATACGCAGTATTTT.

The chain joins TRBV30 to TRBJ1-3; D gene ambiguous. The germline gives CDR1 GTSNPN, CDR2 SVGIG (reference sequence). The CDR3 spans 19 residues. V was shortened by 0 bases and J by 0 bases, with 21 bases between the two germline ends. CDR3 in DNA: TGTGCCTGGAGTGTAGAGAGGAATTTTCAGACCTTCTCTGGAAACACCATATATTTT. Translating it yields CAWSVERNFQTFSGNTIYF.

The V call is TRBV5-1, the J call TRBJ1-1; 8 bases align to TRBD1. The CDR3 is 12 amino acids. V lost 3 bases to trimming and J lost 7 bases; unmatched junction nucleotides: 2. Germline CDR1 is SGHRS and CDR2 is YFSETQ. The CDR3 bases are TGCGCCAGCAGCTGGACAGGGATTGAAGCTTTCTTT. It yields the protein CASSWTGIEAFF.

The chain combines TRBV11-3 with TRBJ2-2; 7 bases agree with TRBD1. CDR1 is SGHNT, CDR2 YENEEA, per germline. V shed 5 bases and J 4 bases; nucleotides not matched to a gene: 10. CDR3 length: 16 amino acids. DNA for the CDR3: TGTGCCAGCAGCCGTCGACAGGGTTGGGGCACCGGGGAGCTGTTTTTT. Encoded protein: CASSRRQGWGTGELFF. Full variable domain (rest looked up from reference TRBV11-3 and TRBJ2-2): EAGVVQSPRYKIIEKKQPVAFWCNPISGHNTLYWYLQNLGQGPELLIRYENEEAVDDSQLPKDRFSAERLKGVDSTLKIQPAELGDSAVYLCASSRRQGWGTGELFFGEGSRLTVL.

This chain uses TRBV28 with TRBJ2-7; tentatively, D is TRBD2 (6 bases). This CDR3 region has 15 residues. Per germline, CDR1 MDHEN and CDR2 SYDVKM. Between the trimmed V and J ends, which lost 7 bases and 6 bases, there was a span of 22 bases. The CDR3 nucleotides are TGTGCCAGCATCCCGCGGGGAGGAAGTAAAGGCGAGCAGTACTTC. Protein: CASIPRGGSKGEQYF.

V usage is TRBV3-1 (or the pseudogene TRBV3-2) and J usage is TRBJ1-2; D remains ambiguous. The V end lost 1 base, the J end lost 7 bases, and 4 bases lay between the germline ends. Per germline, CDR1 LGHDT and CDR2 YNNKEL (reference sequence). The CDR3 loop spans 11 amino acids. The CDR3 nucleotides read TGTGCCAGCAGCCAAGGTAGTGGCTACACCTTC. Translation gives CASSQGSGYTF.

The DNA for the CDR3 is TGCAGCGTTGAACCCGGACTAGCGGGGCGGGTGGCAGATACGCAGTATTTT. This gives the protein CSVEPGLAGRVADTQYF. The chain is built from TRBV29-1 and TRBJ2-3; 12 bases are shared with TRBD2. Germline values: CDR1 SQVTM, CDR2 ANQGSEA. The V and J ends lost 2 bases and 4 bases, in that order; junction bases with no gene match: 10. The CDR3 is made up of 17 amino acids.

The CDR3 coding sequence is TGTGCCAGCAGCTTGCTTGCTCGAGACAGTCATAATTCACCCCTCCACTTT. Its translation: CASSLLARDSHNSPLHF. The chain recombines TRBV5-6 with TRBJ1-6; possibly TRBD1 for D (5 bases). The CDR3 consists of 17 residues. The V gene lost 1 base and the J gene lost 5 bases, with 16 bases spanning the gap. CDR1 and CDR2 (germline): SGHDT, YYEEEE.

The chain combines TRBV3-1 (or the pseudogene TRBV3-2) with TRBJ1-3; possibly TRBD1 for D (5 bases). CDR1 and CDR2 from the germline V gene are LGHDT and YNNKEL (reference sequence). The CDR3 covers 18 residues. V lost 3 bases and J lost 0, with 18 bases in between. The CDR3 sequence: CASSHEPFSGASGNTIYF. The CDR3 DNA reads as TGTGCCAGCAGCCACGAACCATTTTCTGGGGCCTCTGGAAACACCATATATTTT.

This clone was counted only a few times. V and J are TRBV18 and TRBJ2-5, with D perhaps TRBD1 (7 bases). The CDR3 extends over 15 amino acids. With 3 bases removed from V and 6 bases from J, the gap between germline ends came to 17 bases. Germline V gives CDR1 KGHSH, CDR2 LQKENI. The CDR3 protein is CASSPQEGAGKTQYF. DNA of the CDR3: TGTGCCAGCTCACCTCAAGAGGGGGCGGGGAAGACCCAGTACTTC.

This clone was seen a handful of times. The J gene is TRBJ2-4, the V gene TRBV9; TRBD1 aligns across 8 bases. The V segment lost 2 bases and the J segment 0 bases; nucleotides outside the gene matches: 1. CDR3 length: 15 amino acids. Germline V gives CDR1 SGDLS, CDR2 YYNGEE. In nucleotides, the CDR3 is TGTGCCAGCAGCGTTGGACAGGGAGCCAAAAACATTCAGTACTTC. Its translation: CASSVGQGAKNIQYF.

The chain is built from TRBV27 and TRBJ1-2; a weak D match, TRBD1 (5 bases). CDR3 length: 16 amino acids. Trimming pared 5 bases from V and 4 bases from J, leaving 20 bases between. The germline CDR1 and CDR2 sequences are MNHEY and SMNVEV (reference sequence). Written as DNA, the CDR3 is TGTGCCAGCAGTCTCCTCGGAGGGTTGGGGCTCTATGGCTACACCTTC. Translating gives CASSLLGGLGLYGYTF.

The chain employs TRBV19 and TRBJ1-2; a weak D match, TRBD1 (6 bases). The CDR3 has 16 residues. Looked up from germline, CDR1 is LNHDA and CDR2 is SQIVND (reference sequence). V was shortened by 0 bases and J by 5 bases, with 16 bases between the two germline ends. In DNA, the CDR3 is TGTGCCAGTAGTATAGACCGCCGGACAGACTCTTATGGCTACACCTTC. Encoded protein: CASSIDRRTDSYGYTF.

V and J are TRBV6-5 and TRBJ2-4; tentative D call: TRBD2 (6 bases). Trimming cost V 4 bases and J 7 bases, with 14 bases left between them. This CDR3 is 14 amino acids long. Germline V gene lookup returns CDR1 MNHEY and CDR2 SVGAGI. CDR3 amino acids: CASSSQSAGNIQYF. CDR3 in DNA: TGTGCCAGCAGTTCCCAGAGCGCGGGGAACATTCAGTACTTC.

V is TRBV7-8 and J is TRBJ2-5, with 9 bases fitting TRBD2. This CDR3 has 20 amino acids. The germline gives CDR1 SGHVS, CDR2 FQNEAQ. The V gene end was trimmed by 3 bases and the J gene end by 1 base; junction bases not matched to a gene: 18. In DNA, the CDR3 is TGTGCCAGCAGCTTTAGTCTGGCAGACCTAGCGGGGTGGGGCCAAGAGACCCAGTACTTC. Its protein is CASSFSLADLAGWGQETQYF.

The chain employs TRBV6-6 and TRBJ2-2, with TRBD2 identical over 9 bases. CDR3 length: 16 residues. Trimming took 2 bases from V and 6 from J; bases not matched to a gene: 7. CDR1 is MNHNY and CDR2 is SVGAGI in the germline V gene (reference sequence). For the CDR3, the DNA is TGTGCCAGCAGTTACAATCCGGGACTAGCTGCCGGGGAGCTGTTTTTT. It is translated as CASSYNPGLAAGELFF.

In nucleotides, the CDR3 is TGTGCCAGCAGCCGAGAGACAGGAAACTACGAGCAGTACTTC. Encoded protein: CASSRETGNYEQYF. The rearrangement joins TRBV5-6 to TRBJ2-7; TRBD1 is a possible D gene (6 bases). The CDR3 covers 14 residues. The V end was cut by 4 bases, the J end by 3 bases, with 14 bases between. Germline V gives CDR1 SGHDT, CDR2 YYEEEE.

This clone came up once. The J gene is TRBJ1-4, the V gene TRBV7-9; maybe TRBD1 (6 bases). CDR3 size: 14 residues. Germline assignment: CDR1 SEHNR and CDR2 FQNEAQ (reference sequence). The V and J ends lost 5 bases and 7 bases respectively, with 14 bases between them. The CDR3 here is CASSPTGSGEKLFF. The CDR3 DNA reads as TGTGCCAGCAGCCCTACAGGGTCGGGTGAAAAACTGTTTTTT.

The chain carries TRBV10-3 and TRBJ1-1; D uncertain. The CDR3 runs 14 residues. Germline V gene lookup returns CDR1 ENHRY and CDR2 SYGVKD. V lost 3 bases and J 1 base, leaving 9 bases between the germline ends. The CDR3 bases are TGTGCCATCAGTGAACAGACGAAGAACACTGAAGCTTTCTTT. Amino acid sequence: CAISEQTKNTEAFF.

The chain uses TRBV9 and TRBJ1-2; TRBD1 is a possible D gene (5 bases). CDR1 is SGDLS, CDR2 YYNGEE, per germline. The CDR3 sequence is 11 residues long. V shed 4 bases and J shed 6 bases, with 7 bases lying between them. DNA for the CDR3: TGTGCCAGCAGCACCAGGGATGGCTACACCTTC. Protein sequence: CASSTRDGYTF.

This rearrangement joins TRBV7-9 to TRBJ2-1, with TRBD1 matching over 7 bases. Germline V CDR1 and CDR2: SEHNR, FQNEAQ (reference sequence). Losses at the gene ends were 6 bases for V and 0 bases for J; bases not matched to a gene: 8. This CDR3 contains 16 residues. CDR3 in DNA: TGTGCCAGCAGGCGACAGGGCCAAAGCTCCTACAATGAGCAGTTCTTC. Encoded protein: CASRRQGQSSYNEQFF.

This chain uses TRBV9 with TRBJ1-4; 7 positions agree with TRBD1. This CDR3 is 17 amino acids long. Germline V lookup: CDR1 SGDLS, CDR2 YYNGEE. V was clipped by 3 bases and J by 4 bases; unmatched bases: 12. The CDR3 region has the DNA TGTGCCAGCAGCGCGGGGACAGCGAGAATCCTTAATGAAAAACTGTTTTTT. Its translation is CASSAGTARILNEKLFF. Full variable domain (outside the CDR3, taken from reference TRBV9 and TRBJ1-4): DSGVTQTPKHLITATGQRVTLRCSPRSGDLSVYWYQQSLDQGLQFLIQYYNGEERAKGNILERFSAQQFPDLHSELNLSSLELGDSALYFCASSAGTARILNEKLFFGSGTQLSVL.

This clone was recorded once. The chain combines TRBV5-1 with TRBJ1-2; TRBD1 matches at 10 bases. The V gene's germline CDR1 is SGHRS and CDR2 YFSETQ. This CDR3 region has 14 residues. J lost 8 bases, V lost 0 bases, and 4 bases had no gene match. CDR3 sequence (DNA): TGCGCCAGCAGCTTGGGAGGGACAGGGGACGGCTACACCTTC. This gives the protein CASSLGGTGDGYTF.

The V and J genes are TRBV5-1 and TRBJ1-4; TRBD1 matches at 7 bases. Germline V gene lookup returns CDR1 SGHRS and CDR2 YFSETQ. The CDR3 consists of 14 residues. The ends lost 4 bases at V and 5 bases at J; junction bases unmatched: 5. CDR3 nucleotides: TGCGCCAGCAGCAACGGGACAGCGAATGAAAAACTGTTTTTT. Protein sequence: CASSNGTANEKLFF.

The genes are TRBV11-3 and TRBJ2-7; 10 nucleotides agree with TRBD1. This CDR3 is built from 16 residues. Losses at the gene ends were 1 base for V and 2 bases for J; bases not matched to a gene: 5. Per germline, CDR1 SGHNT and CDR2 YENEEA. CDR3 sequence reads: CASSLGIGTGAYEQYF. CDR3 DNA: TGTGCCAGCAGCTTAGGGATCGGGACAGGGGCCTACGAGCAGTACTTC.